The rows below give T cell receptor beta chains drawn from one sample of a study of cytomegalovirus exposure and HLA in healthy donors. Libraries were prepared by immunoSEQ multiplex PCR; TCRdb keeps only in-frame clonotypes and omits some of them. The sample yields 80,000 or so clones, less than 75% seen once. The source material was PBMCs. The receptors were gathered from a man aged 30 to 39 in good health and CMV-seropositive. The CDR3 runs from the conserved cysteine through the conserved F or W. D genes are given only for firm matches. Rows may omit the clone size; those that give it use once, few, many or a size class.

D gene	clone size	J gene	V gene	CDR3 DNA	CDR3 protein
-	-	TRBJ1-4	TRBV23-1	TGCGCCAGCAGTCAATCGGCCAAATACAATAGGGGTAATGAAAAACTGTTTTTT	CASSQSAKYNRGNEKLFF
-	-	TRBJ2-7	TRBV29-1	TGCAGCGTGGAAGACTTAAACGAGCAGTACTTC	CSVEDLNEQYF
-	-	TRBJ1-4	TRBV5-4	TGTGCCAGCAGCCGGGAGACAGAGCCTAGTGAAAAACTGTTTTTT	CASSRETEPSEKLFF
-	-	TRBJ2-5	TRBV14	TGTGCCAGCAGCCAAGTTGGCGCCTTTAGGGAGCAGTACTTC	CASSQVGAFREQYF
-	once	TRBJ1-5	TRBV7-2	TGTGCCAGCAGCCTACAGGGCCAGCAGCCCCAGCATTTT	CASSLQGQQPQHF
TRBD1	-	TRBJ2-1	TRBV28	TGTGCCAGCAGTTTGGACAGGGGGAATGAGCAGTTCTTC	CASSLDRGNEQFF
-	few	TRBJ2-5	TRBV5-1	TGCGCCAGCAGCTTGCTTTCAGGGGACGAGACCCAGTACTTC	CASSLLSGDETQYF
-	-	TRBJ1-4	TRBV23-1	TGCGCCAGCAGTCAACCGACAGGAAGGAAGGAAAAACTGTTTTTT	CASSQPTGRKEKLFF
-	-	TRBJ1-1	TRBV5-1	TGCGCCAGCAGCTTGGCCGCAGTCGTAAACACTGAAGCTTTCTTT	CASSLAAVVNTEAFF
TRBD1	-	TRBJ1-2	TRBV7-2	TGTGCCAGCAGCACAGGGGGCAGAAGCTATGGCTACACCTTC	CASSTGGRSYGYTF
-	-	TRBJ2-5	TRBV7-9	TGTGCCAGCAGCTTTGCAAGCGTGCAGACCCAGTACTTC	CASSFASVQTQYF
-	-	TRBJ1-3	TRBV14	TGTGCCAGCAGCCGAGGACTGGGAAACACCATATATTTT	CASSRGLGNTIYF
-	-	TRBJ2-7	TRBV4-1	TGCGCCAGCAGCCAGGGTAGGACAAGCTCCTACGAGCAGTACTTC	CASSQGRTSSYEQYF
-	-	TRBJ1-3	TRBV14	TGTGCCAGCAGCCCGGACATGATCTCTGGAAACACCATATATTTT	CASSPDMISGNTIYF
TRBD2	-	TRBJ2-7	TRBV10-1	TGCGCCAGCGCTATCCTTGGACTAGCGGGAGTGTGGGAGCAGTACTTC	CASAILGLAGVWEQYF
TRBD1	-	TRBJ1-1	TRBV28	TGTGCCAGCAGTTCGATCGGGACAGGAAGAAAAACTGAAGCTTTCTTT	CASSSIGTGRKTEAFF
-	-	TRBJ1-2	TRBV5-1	TGCGCCAGCAGCTTGTCGCCGGGGTACTATGGCTACACCTTC	CASSLSPGYYGYTF
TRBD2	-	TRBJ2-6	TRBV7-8	TGTGCCAGCAGCTTAACTAGCGGGAGAGTTTCGGGGGCCAACGTCCTGACTTTC	CASSLTSGRVSGANVLTF
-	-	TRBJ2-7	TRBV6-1	TGTGCCAGCAGTGTCGGGGTCGGATCCTACGAGCAGTACTTC	CASSVGVGSYEQYF
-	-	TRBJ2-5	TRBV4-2	TGTGCCAGCAGCCAAGTACCTGGCCCCCAAGAGACCCAGTACTTC	CASSQVPGPQETQYF
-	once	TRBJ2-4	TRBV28	TGTGCCAGCAGTTTGCGGGACAACATTCAGTACTTC	CASSLRDNIQYF
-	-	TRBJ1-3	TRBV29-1	TGCAGCGTTGAAAAGGCTGCTATCGGGGCTGGAAACACCATATATTTT	CSVEKAAIGAGNTIYF
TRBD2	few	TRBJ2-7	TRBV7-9	TGTGCCAGCAGCTTAGGGGGACTAGCGGGGGAGCAGTACTTC	CASSLGGLAGEQYF
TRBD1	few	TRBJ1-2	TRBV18	TGTGCCAGCTCACCGGGACAGGGGAATGGCTACACCTTC	CASSPGQGNGYTF
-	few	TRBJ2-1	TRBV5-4	TGTGCCAGCAGGTCTGAAACTAGTTCGCGTGAGCAGTTCTTC	CASRSETSSREQFF
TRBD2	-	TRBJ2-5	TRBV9	TGTGCCAGCAGCGTCGCGGGGGGGCAAGAGACCCAGTACTTC	CASSVAGGQETQYF
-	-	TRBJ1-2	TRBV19	TGTGCCAGTAGTATAGATCTCGGGGTTAGTGGCTACACCTTC	CASSIDLGVSGYTF
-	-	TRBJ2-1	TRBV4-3	TGCGCCAGCAGACCGGGGGACGGACTCTACAATGAGCAGTTCTTC	CASRPGDGLYNEQFF
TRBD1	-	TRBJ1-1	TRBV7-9	TGTGCCAGCAGCTTCATTGGACAGGGACCCACCACTGAAGCTTTCTTT	CASSFIGQGPTTEAFF
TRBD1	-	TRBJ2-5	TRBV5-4	TGTGCCAGCAGCTCACCAGGGGGCACCGAGGAGACCCAGTACTTC	CASSSPGGTEETQYF
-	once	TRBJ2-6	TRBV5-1	TGCGCCAGCAGCGGGTCGACACAAATCTCTGGGGCCAACGTCCTGACTTTC	CASSGSTQISGANVLTF
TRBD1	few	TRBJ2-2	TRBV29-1	TGCAGCGTAAGGGCAGGGGGCAACACCGGGGAGCTGTTTTTT	CSVRAGGNTGELFF
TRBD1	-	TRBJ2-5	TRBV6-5	TGTGCCAGCAGTCCCTCCGGGACAGGACAAGAGACCCAGTACTTC	CASSPSGTGQETQYF
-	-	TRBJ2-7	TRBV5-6	TGTGCCAGCAGCTTGGGAGGAATATCGACGATCGAGCAGTACTTC	CASSLGGISTIEQYF
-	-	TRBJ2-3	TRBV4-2	TGTGCCAGCAGCCAAGCGGGGCATCGGGGGACAGATACGCAGTATTTT	CASSQAGHRGTDTQYF
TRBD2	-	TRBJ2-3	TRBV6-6	TGTGCCAGCAGCTGGACTAGCGGCACAGATACGCAGTATTTT	CASSWTSGTDTQYF